What follows describes a single TCR beta chain. This entry is derived from a study of CD8 T cells in Susac syndrome. Random-hexamer reverse transcription was applied to about 0.5 to 1 ug RNA. A single record per CDR3 protein comes from TCRdb applying MiXCR to the immunoSEQ multiplex PCR reads. In the table there are 80,000 or so distinct CDR3 sequences, about 93% of which are singletons. This CDR3 is 12 amino acids long. Germline assignment: CDR1 SGDLS and CDR2 YYNGEE. The ends were cut back, 3 bases at V and 4 bases at J, with 6 bases in the middle. Sequences were obtained from CD4+ T cells from PBMCs. This clonotype originated in a human donor with Susac syndrome. The chain combines TRBV9 with TRBJ2-3; no clear D. CDR3 amino acids: CASSAQSDTQYF. CDR3 DNA sequence: TGTGCCAGCAGCGCCCAGTCAGATACGCAGTATTTT.